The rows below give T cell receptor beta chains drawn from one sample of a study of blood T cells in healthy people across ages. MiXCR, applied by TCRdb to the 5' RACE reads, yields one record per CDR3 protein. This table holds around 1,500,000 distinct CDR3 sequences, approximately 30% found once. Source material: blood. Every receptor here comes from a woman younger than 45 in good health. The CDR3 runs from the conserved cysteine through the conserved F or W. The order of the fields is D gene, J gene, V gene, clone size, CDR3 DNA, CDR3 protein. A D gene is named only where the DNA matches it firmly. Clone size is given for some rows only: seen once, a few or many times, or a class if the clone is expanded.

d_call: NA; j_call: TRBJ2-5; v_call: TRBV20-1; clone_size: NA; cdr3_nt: TGCAGTGCTAGAGCGCCGGCGTCCTACCAAGAGACCCAGTACTTC; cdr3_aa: CSARAPASYQETQYF
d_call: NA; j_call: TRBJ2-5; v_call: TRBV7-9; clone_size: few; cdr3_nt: TGTGCCAGCAGCTTAGCGTGGGGAATCCAAGAGACCCAGTACTTC; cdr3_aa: CASSLAWGIQETQYF
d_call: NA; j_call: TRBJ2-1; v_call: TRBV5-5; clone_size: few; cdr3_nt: TGTGCCAGCAGCTTCTTAACCGGGAGCTCCTACAATGAGCAGTTCTTC; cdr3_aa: CASSFLTGSSYNEQFF
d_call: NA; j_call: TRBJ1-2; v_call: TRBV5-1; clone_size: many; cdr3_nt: TGCGCCAGCAGCTTGGACCCTCTGGACTATGGCTACACCTTC; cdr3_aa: CASSLDPLDYGYTF
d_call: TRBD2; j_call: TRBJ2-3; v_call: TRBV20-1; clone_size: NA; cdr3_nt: TGCAGTGCTAGAGATGGCAAGCGGGGATACACAGATACGCAGTATTTT; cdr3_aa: CSARDGKRGYTDTQYF
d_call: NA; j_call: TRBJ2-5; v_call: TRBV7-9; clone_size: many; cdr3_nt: TGTGCCAGCAGCGAAGCAGGGCTAGGAGAGACCCAGTACTTC; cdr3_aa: CASSEAGLGETQYF
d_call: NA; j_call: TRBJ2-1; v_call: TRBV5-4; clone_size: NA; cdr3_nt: TGTGCCAGCAGCTTGGAGCAGTACAGTGAGCAGTTCTTC; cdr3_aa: CASSLEQYSEQFF
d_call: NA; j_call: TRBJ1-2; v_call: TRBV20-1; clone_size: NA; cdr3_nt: TGCAGTGCCAACAAACACGGGAGGTATGGCTACACCTTC; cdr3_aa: CSANKHGRYGYTF
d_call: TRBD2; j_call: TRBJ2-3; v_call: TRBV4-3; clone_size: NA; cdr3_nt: TGCGCCAGCAGCCAAGATAGGTTGTCTAGCGGTAGCACAGATACGCAGTATTTT; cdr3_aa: CASSQDRLSSGSTDTQYF
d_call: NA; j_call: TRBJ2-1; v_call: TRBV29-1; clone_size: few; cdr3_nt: TGCAGCGTTGAGGAGGGGATGTTGGGAGCGGGCTCGTACAATGAGCAGTTCTTC; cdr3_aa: CSVEEGMLGAGSYNEQFF
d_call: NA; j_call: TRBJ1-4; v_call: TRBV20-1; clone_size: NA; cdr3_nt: TGCAGTGCTAGAGGCGGGTGGGAAAAACTGTTTTTT; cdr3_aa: CSARGGWEKLFF
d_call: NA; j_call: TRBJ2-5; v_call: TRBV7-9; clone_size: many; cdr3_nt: TGTGCCAGCAGCTTCTCGGCAGGGGCAGAGACCCAGTACTTC; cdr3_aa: CASSFSAGAETQYF
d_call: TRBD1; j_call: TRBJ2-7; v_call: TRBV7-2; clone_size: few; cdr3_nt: TGTGCCAGCAGCCCCGATGGGACAGGGCCCTCCTACGAGCAGTACTTC; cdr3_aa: CASSPDGTGPSYEQYF
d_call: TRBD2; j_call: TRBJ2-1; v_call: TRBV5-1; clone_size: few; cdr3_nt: TGCGCCAGCAGCTTGCGAGGGGAGGGCAGTCGGTTCTTC; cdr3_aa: CASSLRGEGSRFF
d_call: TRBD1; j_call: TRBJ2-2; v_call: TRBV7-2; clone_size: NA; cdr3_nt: TGTGCCAGCATTCAGGACAGGGCCCCCAACACCGGGGAGCTGTTTTTT; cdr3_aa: CASIQDRAPNTGELFF
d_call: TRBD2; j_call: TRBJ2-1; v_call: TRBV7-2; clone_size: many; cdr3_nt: TGTGCCAGCAAATTAGCGGGAGGCCACAATGAGCAGTTCTTC; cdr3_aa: CASKLAGGHNEQFF
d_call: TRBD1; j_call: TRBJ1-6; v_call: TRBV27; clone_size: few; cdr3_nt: TGTGCCAGCAGTTTATCAGGGACAGGTCGCGCACCCCTCCACTTT; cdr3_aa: CASSLSGTGRAPLHF
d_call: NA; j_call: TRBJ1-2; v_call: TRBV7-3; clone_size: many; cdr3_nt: TGTGCCAGCAGCCCTGACATGAGCTATGGCTACACCTTC; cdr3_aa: CASSPDMSYGYTF
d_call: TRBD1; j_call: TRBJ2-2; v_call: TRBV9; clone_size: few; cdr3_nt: TGTGCCAGCAGCCCAGGTGGGACAGAATACACCGGGGAGCTGTTTTTT; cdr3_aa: CASSPGGTEYTGELFF
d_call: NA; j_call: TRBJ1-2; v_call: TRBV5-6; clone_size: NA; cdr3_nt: TGTGCCAGCAGCTTAGTAGAAGGGTTCTATGGCTACACCTTC; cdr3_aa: CASSLVEGFYGYTF
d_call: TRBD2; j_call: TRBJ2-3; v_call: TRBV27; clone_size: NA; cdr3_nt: TGTGCCAGCAGTTCCACTAGCGGACCCACAGATACGCAGTATTTT; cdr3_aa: CASSSTSGPTDTQYF
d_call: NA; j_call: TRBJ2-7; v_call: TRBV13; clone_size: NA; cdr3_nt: TGTGCCAGCAATCAGGGGAACTACGAGCAGTACTTC; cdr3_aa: CASNQGNYEQYF
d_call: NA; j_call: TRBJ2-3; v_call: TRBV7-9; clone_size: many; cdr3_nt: TGTGCCAGCAGCTTAACGACTAGCACAGATACGCAGTATTTT; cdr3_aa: CASSLTTSTDTQYF
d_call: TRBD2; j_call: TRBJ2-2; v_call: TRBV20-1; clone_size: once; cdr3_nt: TGCAGTGCTCGAACCGGGACTAGCGGGACCGCGGACGGGGAGCTGTTTTTT; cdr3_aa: CSARTGTSGTADGELFF
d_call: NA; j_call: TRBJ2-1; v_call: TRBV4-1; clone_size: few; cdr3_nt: TGCGCCAGCAGCCAAGGACTAATCAGTAACGATGAGCAGTTCTTC; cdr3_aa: CASSQGLISNDEQFF
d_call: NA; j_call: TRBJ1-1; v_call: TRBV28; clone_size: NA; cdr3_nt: TGTGCCAGCAGTTTACGGCGGGGACCTGAAGCTTTCTTT; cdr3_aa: CASSLRRGPEAFF
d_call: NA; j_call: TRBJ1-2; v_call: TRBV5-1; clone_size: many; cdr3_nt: TGCGCCAGCAGCTTGGTCTTGGGGTATGAAAACTATGGCTACACCTTC; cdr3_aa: CASSLVLGYENYGYTF
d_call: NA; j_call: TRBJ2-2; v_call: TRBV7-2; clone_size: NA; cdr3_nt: TGTGCCAGCAGCGAACGGGCCGTCACTTACACCGGGGAGCTGTTTTTT; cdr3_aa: CASSERAVTYTGELFF
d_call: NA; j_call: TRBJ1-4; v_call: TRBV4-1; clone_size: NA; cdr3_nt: TGCGCCAGCAGCCAAATGAGGCTAACGAGTGAAAAACTGTTTTTT; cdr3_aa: CASSQMRLTSEKLFF
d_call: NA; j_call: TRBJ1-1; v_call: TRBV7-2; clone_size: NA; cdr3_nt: TGTGCCAGCAGCTTGACTATAGCTAGAGCTTTCTTT; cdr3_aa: CASSLTIARAFF
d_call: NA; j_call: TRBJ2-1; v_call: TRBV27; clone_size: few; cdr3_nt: TGTGCCAGCAGTCCCGGATCGGCGGCCAATGAGCAGTTCTTC; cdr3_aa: CASSPGSAANEQFF
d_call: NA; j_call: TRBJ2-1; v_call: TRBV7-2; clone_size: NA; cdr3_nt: TGTGCCAGCAGCTTAGATGGCCAAGGGGGGACAAGCAATGAGCGGTTCTTC; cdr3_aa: CASSLDGQGGTSNERFF
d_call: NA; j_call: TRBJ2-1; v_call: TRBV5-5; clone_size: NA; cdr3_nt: TGTGCCAGCAGCTCGGACGCCATTCCAGGGTGCAATGAGCAGTTCTTC; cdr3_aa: CASSSDAIPGCNEQFF
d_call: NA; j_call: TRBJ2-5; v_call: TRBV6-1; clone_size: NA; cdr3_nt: TGTGCCAGCAGTGTGAATACGCAAGAGACCCAGTACTTC; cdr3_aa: CASSVNTQETQYF
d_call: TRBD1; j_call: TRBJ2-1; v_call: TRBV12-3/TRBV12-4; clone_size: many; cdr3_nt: TGTGCCAGCAGCTCTGGACAGGGGCGTTACAATGAGCAGTTCTTC; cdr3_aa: CASSSGQGRYNEQFF
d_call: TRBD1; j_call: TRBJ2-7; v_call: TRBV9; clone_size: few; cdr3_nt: TGTGCCAGCAGCGGACAGGGGGCGGATCTGGAGCAGTACTTC; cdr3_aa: CASSGQGADLEQYF
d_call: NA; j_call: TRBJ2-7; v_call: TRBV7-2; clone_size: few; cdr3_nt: TGTGCCAGCAGCTCCCGGGGGCAAGCCTACGAGCAGTACTTC; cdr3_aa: CASSSRGQAYEQYF
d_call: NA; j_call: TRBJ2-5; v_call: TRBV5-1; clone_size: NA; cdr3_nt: TGCGCCAGCAGCCTAACCACGGGGCCTCGGGGGAATGAGCAGTACTTC; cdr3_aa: CASSLTTGPRGNEQYF
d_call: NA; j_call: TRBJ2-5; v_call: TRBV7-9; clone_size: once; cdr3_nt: TGTGCCAGCAGCCTGAGGACTGGGACTGGGGCCCAGTACTTC; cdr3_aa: CASSLRTGTGAQYF
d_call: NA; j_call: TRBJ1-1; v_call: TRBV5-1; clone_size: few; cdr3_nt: TGCGCCAGTATGGGGGCTATGAACACTGAAGCTTTCTTT; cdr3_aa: CASMGAMNTEAFF
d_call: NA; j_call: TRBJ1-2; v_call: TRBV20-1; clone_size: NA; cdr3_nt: TGCAGTGCTAGTGCAGGGCAATATGGCTACACCTTC; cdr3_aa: CSASAGQYGYTF
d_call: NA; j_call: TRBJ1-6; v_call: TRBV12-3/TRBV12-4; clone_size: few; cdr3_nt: TGTGCCAGTGGCTCATCCGGGTCGCATTCACCCCTCCACTTT; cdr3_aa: CASGSSGSHSPLHF
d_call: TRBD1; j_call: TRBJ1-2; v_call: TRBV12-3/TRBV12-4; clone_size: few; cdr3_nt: TGTGCCACCTGGACAGGGGCCCATTCCCACTATGGCTACACCTTC; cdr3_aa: CATWTGAHSHYGYTF
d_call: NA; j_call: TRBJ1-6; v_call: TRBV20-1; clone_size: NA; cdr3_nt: TGCAGTGCTAGGGGAAGTCAGGGGAGATCACCCCTCCACTTT; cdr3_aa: CSARGSQGRSPLHF
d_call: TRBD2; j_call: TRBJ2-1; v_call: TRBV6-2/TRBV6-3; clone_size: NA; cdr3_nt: TGTGCCAGCAGATCCGGGGGGGCCTCCTACAATGAGCAGTTCTTC; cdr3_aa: CASRSGGASYNEQFF
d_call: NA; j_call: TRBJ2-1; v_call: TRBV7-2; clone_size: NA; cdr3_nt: TGTGCCAGCAGCTTAGGGAGCACTATCGAGCAGTTCTTC; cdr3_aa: CASSLGSTIEQFF
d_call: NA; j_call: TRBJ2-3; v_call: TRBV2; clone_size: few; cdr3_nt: TGTGCCAGCAGAAAACGGACAGTAACTAGCACAGATACGCAGTATTTT; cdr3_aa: CASRKRTVTSTDTQYF
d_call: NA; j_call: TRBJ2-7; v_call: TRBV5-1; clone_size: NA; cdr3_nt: TGCGCCAGCAGCTCCGCACCGGAGGGATTACCCGAGCAGTACTTC; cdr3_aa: CASSSAPEGLPEQYF
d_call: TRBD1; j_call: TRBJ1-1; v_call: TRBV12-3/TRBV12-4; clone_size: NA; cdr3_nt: TGTGCCAGCAGAAGGACAGGGGCGGGTGGCACTGAAGCTTTCTTT; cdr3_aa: CASRRTGAGGTEAFF